This is a list of T cell receptor beta chains from one sample in a study of T cell responses to AZD1222 COVID-19 vaccine. Measured with immunoSEQ multiplex PCR; TCRdb has only the in-frame clones, and not every one. The table includes approximately 140,000 clones, roughly nine tenths detected once. This sample comprised peripheral blood, obtained on day 0 of AZD1222 vaccination. Receptor source: an adult in good health. Each CDR3 is given with its conserved first and last residue.

TRBV27 | CASSLSKGLGEQFF
TRBV10-1 | CASSENPAGPRETQYF
TRBV14 | CASSQEKGWGEAFF
TRBV4-2 | CASSHGAGTGYEQYF
TRBV25-1 | CASRRTGEWDGYTF
TRBV28 | CASSTSIGYTF
TRBV29-1 | CSVSVAGARYEQYF
TRBV3-1/TRBV3-2 | CASSHGTSGELFF
TRBV6-2/TRBV6-3 | CASSRPPGGGRSYNEQFF
TRBV7-2 | CASQGSLWVGNEQFF
TRBV5-4 | CASSSGTEVYSYEQYF
TRBV3-1/TRBV3-2 | CASSQGEYEQYF
TRBV6-1 | CASSDRWAVTDTQYF
TRBV5-1 | CASSLGFERAVEAFF
TRBV19 | CASSISADGRLTEAFF
TRBV28 | CASTQSGQSNREQYF
TRBV7-8 | CASSAGQGTEAFF
TRBV6-6 | CASSPGEAGVPYNEQFF
TRBV6-6 | CASTLSHNSYNEQFF
TRBV12-5 | CASGPTGGDEQFF
TRBV7-2 | CASSLAFRTGDYEQYF
TRBV4-1 | CASSQDLGSNNEQFF
TRBV7-2 | CASSLDPTNSYNEQFF
TRBV7-9 | CASRHLDRGSEQYF
TRBV29-1 | CSVVERYEQYF
TRBV6-2/TRBV6-3 | CASSGYSGRNTDTQYF
TRBV28 | CASSLPPGTGGNQPQHF
TRBV7-8 | CASSFGNSPLHF
TRBV7-2 | CASSLAVLAGGRSYNEQFF
TRBV15 | CATDPSTGQTTDLNQPQHF
TRBV9 | CASSVAGGLGGNTIYF
TRBV6-5 | CASSYPGQGYTF
TRBV30 | CACSSVPGPRRGTDTQYF
TRBV7-9 | CASSLTGTQGEAFF
TRBV21-1 | CASRGPGKNIQYF
TRBV5-4 | CASRLAGGPSGKQFF
TRBV21-1 | CASSKHWTGRSNQPQHF
TRBV28 | CAVSSGANVLTF
TRBV5-4 | CASSDGQGLLYEQYF
TRBV28 | CASKEGAKNIQYF
TRBV10-3 | CAISESANTGELFF
TRBV6-4 | CASSAPGPGEVCEKLFF
TRBV28 | CASSRDRRGYGYTF
TRBV19 | CASSSPLLAGGRGIQYF
TRBV5-6 | CASTRGNEKLFF
TRBV5-4 | CASSSEVAGPDEQFF
TRBV7-2 | CASSLGAGTTKTGELFF
TRBV7-2 | CASRRPGGTDTQYF
TRBV18 | CASSPSGRVGEQFF